This T cell receptor beta chain emerged from a study of T cells in Graves' hyperthyroidism and ophthalmopathy. Germline CDR1 SGHRS, CDR2 YFSETQ. Trimming stripped 0 bases from V and 9 bases from J, with 19 bases between. The CDR3 spans 16 residues. On this clonotype: What it binds is unknown.

TCR beta CDR3 sequences were amplified from RNA transcripts. The HTBI primer set drove a first-round RT-PCR of the TCR CDR3. TCRdb called the multiplex PCR reads again in MiXCR, with one record for every CDR3 protein. The data show 460,000 or so distinct CDR3 sequences, 13% to 15% seen once. Study-wide results and caveats: With a median lead of roughly 6.2 months before onset, the model predicted ophthalmopathy.

The chain links TRBV5-1 to TRBJ2-1, with D possibly being TRBD2 (6 bases). The sample taken for sequencing was blood. This sequence originates from a young woman with Graves' hyperthyroidism. CDR3 amino acids: CASSLGYGSQIGEQFF. CDR3 bases: TGCGCCAGCAGCTTGGGATACGGGAGTCAGATCGGTGAGCAGTTCTTC.